Included here is one T cell receptor beta chain sequence, with context. This sample is drawn from a study of blood T cell repertoires in COVID-19. CDR1 and CDR2 from the germline V gene are LGHNA and YSLEER. Trimming cost V 0 bases and J 7 bases; bases outside gene matches: 11. The CDR3 is 17 amino acids. Source study methods: From reference gene primer amplification, estimates of nucleated cell counts were derived. TCRdb's table, derived via immunoSEQ multiplex PCR, lists solely in-frame clones and lacks some. The DNA was the basis for D and trimming; V, J and clone size are from that table. This table has about 27,000 clones, around nine tenths appearing once.

V and J are TRBV4-3 and TRBJ2-1, with 8 bases matching TRBD1. What was sequenced was peripheral blood. The TCR originated in a human donor with active COVID-19. The donor label of this sample is uncertain. The CDR3 sequence: CASSQDPAGGIMNEQFF. CDR3 DNA: TGCGCCAGCAGCCAAGATCCGGCAGGGGGCATTATGAATGAGCAGTTCTTC.